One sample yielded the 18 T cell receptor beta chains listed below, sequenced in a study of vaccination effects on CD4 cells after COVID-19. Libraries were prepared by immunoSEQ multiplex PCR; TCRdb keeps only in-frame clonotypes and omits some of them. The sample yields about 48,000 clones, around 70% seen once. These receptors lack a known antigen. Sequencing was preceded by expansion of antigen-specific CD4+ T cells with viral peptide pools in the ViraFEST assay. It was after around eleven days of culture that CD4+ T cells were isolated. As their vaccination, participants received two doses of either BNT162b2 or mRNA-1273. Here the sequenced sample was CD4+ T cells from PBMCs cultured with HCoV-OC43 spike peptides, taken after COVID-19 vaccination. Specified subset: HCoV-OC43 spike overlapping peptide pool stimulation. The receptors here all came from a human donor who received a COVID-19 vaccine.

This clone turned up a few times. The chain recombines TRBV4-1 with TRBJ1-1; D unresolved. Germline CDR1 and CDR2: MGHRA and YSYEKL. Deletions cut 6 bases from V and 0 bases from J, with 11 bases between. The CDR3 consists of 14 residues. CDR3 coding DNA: TGCGCCAGCAGAAACAGAGCATTGAACACTGAAGCTTTCTTT. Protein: CASRNRALNTEAFF.

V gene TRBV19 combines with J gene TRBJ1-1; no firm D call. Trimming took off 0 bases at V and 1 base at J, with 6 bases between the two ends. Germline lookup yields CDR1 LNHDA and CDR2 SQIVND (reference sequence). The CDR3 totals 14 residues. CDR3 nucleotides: TGTGCCAGTAGTATAGATGGGCCGAACACTGAAGCTTTCTTT. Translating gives CASSIDGPNTEAFF. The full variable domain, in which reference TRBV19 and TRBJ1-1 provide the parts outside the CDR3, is DGGITQSPKYLFRKEGQNVTLSCEQNLNHDAMYWYRQDPGQGLRLIYYSQIVNDFQKGDIAEGYSVSREKKESFPLTVTSAQKNPTAFYLCASSIDGPNTEAFFGQGTRLTVV.

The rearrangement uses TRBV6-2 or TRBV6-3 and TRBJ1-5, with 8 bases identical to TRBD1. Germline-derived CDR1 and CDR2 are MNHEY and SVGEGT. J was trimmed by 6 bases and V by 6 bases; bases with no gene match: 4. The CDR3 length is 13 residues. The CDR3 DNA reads TGTGCCAGCAGCCGGACAGGGAGTCAGCCCCAGCATTTT. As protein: CASSRTGSQPQHF.

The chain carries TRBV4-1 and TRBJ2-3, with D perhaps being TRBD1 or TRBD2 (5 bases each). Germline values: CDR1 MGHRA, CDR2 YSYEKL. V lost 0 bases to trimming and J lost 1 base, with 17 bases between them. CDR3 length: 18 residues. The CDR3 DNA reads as TGCGCCAGCAGCCAAGATGGGGGAATCGGGCGGGGCACAGATACGCAGTATTTT. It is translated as CASSQDGGIGRGTDTQYF.

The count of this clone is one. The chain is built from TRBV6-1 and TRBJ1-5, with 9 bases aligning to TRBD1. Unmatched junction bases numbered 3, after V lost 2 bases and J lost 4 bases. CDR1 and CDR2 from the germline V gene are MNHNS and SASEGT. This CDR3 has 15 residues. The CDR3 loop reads CASSEQDRGNQPQHF. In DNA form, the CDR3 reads TGTGCCAGCAGTGAACAGGACAGGGGAAATCAGCCCCAGCATTTT.

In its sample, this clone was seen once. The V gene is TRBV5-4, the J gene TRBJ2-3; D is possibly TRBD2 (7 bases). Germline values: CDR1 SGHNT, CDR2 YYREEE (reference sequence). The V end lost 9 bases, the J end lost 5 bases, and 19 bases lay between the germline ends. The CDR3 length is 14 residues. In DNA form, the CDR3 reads TGTGCCATTAGTGCGGGGGCCGGGCGAGATACGCAGTATTTT. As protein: CAISAGAGRDTQYF.

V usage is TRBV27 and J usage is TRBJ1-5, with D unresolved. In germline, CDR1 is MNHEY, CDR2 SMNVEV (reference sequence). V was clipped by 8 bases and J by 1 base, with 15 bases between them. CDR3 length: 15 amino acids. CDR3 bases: TGTGCCAGCCCCCCACGGAGGGTGAGCAATCAGCCCCAGCATTTT. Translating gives CASPPRRVSNQPQHF.

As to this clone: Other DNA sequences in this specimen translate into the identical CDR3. The CDR3 sequence: CASSLVGNQPQHF. The CDR3 bases are TGCGCCAGCAGCTTGGTCGGCAATCAGCCCCAGCATTTT. The genes are TRBV5-1 and TRBJ1-5; D is unresolved. This CDR3 region has 13 residues. The germline gives CDR1 SGHRS, CDR2 YFSETQ. The V and J ends lost 0 bases and 2 bases respectively, with 3 bases between them. Full variable domain (rest looked up from reference TRBV5-1 and TRBJ1-5): KAGVTQTPRYLIKTRGQQVTLSCSPISGHRSVSWYQQTPGQGLQFLFEYFSETQRNKGNFPGRFSGRQFSNSRSEMNVSTLELGDSALYLCASSLVGNQPQHFGDGTRLSIL.

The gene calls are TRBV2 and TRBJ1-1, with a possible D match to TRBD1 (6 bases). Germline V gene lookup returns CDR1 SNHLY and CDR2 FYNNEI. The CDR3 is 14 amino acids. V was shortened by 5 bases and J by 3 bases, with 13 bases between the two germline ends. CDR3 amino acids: CASSPRGRDTEAFF. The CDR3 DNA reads TGTGCCAGCAGTCCCAGGGGTCGGGACACTGAAGCTTTCTTT.

As DNA, the CDR3 is TGTGCCAGCTCACCATTAGGTCAGGGGGGAAACACTGAAGCTTTCTTT. It encodes CASSPLGQGGNTEAFF. The chain has TRBV18 and TRBJ1-1, with 7 bases fitting TRBD1. Germline CDR1 KGHSH, CDR2 LQKENI. The V and J ends lost 2 bases and 2 bases, in that order; junction bases with no gene match: 8. The CDR3 has 16 residues.

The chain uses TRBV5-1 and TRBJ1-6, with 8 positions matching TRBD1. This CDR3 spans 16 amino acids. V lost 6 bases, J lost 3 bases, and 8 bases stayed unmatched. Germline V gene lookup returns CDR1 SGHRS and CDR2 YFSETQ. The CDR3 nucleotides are TGCGCCAGCACCCCTACGGACAGGGACTATAATTCACCCCTCCACTTT. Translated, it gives CASTPTDRDYNSPLHF.

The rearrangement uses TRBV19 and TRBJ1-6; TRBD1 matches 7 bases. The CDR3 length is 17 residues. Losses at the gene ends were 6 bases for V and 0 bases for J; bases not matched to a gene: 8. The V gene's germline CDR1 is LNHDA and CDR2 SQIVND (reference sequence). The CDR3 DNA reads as TGTGCCAGTAGACCGGGACAGAGACTCTCCTATAATTCACCCCTCCACTTT. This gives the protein CASRPGQRLSYNSPLHF.

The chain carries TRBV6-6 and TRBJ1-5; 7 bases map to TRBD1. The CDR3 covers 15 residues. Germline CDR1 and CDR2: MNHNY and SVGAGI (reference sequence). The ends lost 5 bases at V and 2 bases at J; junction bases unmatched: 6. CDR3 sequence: CASSDRVWGNQPQHF. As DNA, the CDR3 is TGTGCCAGCAGTGACAGGGTCTGGGGCAATCAGCCCCAGCATTTT.

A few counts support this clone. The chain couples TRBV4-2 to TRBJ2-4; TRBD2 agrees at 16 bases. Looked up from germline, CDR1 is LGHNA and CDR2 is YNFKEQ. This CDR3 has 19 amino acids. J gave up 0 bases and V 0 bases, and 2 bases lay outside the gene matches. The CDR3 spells CASSQEGLAGGLAKNIQYF. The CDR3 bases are TGTGCCAGCAGCCAAGAGGGACTAGCGGGGGGGCTAGCCAAAAACATTCAGTACTTC.

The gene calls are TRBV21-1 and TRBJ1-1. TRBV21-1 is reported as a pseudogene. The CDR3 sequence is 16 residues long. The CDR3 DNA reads TGTGCCAGCAGCTCCCGGGACGAACATCTGAACACTGAAGCTTTCTTT. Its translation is CASSSRDEHLNTEAFF.

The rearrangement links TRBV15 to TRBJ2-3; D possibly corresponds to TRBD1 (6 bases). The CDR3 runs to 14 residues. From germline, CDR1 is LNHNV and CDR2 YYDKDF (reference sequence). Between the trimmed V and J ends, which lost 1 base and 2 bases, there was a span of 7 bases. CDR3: CATSRGTATDTQYF. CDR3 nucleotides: TGTGCCACCAGCAGAGGGACAGCCACAGATACGCAGTATTTT.

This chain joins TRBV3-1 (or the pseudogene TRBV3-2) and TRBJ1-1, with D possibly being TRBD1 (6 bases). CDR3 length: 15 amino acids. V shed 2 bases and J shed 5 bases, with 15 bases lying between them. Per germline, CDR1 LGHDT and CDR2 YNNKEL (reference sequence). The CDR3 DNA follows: TGTGCCAGCAGCCAAAAACGGACAGTTTCTACTGAAGCTTTCTTT. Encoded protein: CASSQKRTVSTEAFF.

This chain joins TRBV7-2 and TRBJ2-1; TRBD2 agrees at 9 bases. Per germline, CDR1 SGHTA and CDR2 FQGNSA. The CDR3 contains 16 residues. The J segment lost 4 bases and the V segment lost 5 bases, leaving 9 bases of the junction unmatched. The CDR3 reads CASSQTPTSGYNEQFF. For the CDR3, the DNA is TGTGCCAGCAGCCAAACCCCGACTAGCGGTTACAATGAGCAGTTCTTC. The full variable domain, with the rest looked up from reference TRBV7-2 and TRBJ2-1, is GAGVSQSPSNKVTEKGKDVELRCDPISGHTALYWYRQSLGQGLEFLIYFQGNSAPDKSGLPSDRFSAERTGGSVSTLTIQRTQQEDSAVYLCASSQTPTSGYNEQFFGPGTRLTVL.